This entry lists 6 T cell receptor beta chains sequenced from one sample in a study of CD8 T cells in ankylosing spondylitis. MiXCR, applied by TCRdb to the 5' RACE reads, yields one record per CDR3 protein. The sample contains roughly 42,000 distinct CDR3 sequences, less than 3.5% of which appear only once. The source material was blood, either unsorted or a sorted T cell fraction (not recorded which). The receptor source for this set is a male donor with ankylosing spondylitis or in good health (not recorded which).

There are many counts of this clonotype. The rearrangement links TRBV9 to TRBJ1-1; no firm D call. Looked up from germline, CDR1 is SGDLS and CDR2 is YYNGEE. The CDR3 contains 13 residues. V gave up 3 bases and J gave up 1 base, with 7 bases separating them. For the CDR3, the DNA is TGTGCCAGCAGCGCCCTGCGGAACACTGAAGCTTTCTTT. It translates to CASSALRNTEAFF.

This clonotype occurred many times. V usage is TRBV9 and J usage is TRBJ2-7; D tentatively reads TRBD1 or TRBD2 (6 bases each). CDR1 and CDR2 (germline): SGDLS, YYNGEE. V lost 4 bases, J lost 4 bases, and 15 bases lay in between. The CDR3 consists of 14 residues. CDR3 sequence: CASSPGAEDYEQYF. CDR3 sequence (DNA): TGTGCCAGCAGCCCGGGGGCGGAGGATTACGAGCAGTACTTC.

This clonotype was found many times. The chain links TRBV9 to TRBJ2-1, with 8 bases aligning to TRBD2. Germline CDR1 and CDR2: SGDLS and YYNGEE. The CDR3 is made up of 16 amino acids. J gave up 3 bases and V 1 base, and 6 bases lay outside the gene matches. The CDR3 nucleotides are TGTGCCAGCAGCGTATATACGGGAGGGGGCTACAATGAGCAGTTCTTC. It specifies CASSVYTGGGYNEQFF.

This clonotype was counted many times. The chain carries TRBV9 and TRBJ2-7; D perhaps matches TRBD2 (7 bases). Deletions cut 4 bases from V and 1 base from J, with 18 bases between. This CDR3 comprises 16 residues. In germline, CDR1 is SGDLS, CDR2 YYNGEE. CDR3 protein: CASSLRGGMGSYEQYF. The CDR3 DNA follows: TGTGCCAGCAGCCTAAGGGGGGGAATGGGATCCTACGAGCAGTACTTC.

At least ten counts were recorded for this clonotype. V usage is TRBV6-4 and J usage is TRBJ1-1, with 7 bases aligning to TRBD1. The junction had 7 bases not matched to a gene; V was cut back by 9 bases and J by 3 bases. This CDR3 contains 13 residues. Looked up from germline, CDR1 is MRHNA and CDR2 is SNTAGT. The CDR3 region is CARYFDRDTEAFF. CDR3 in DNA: TGTGCCAGATACTTCGACAGGGACACTGAAGCTTTCTTT.

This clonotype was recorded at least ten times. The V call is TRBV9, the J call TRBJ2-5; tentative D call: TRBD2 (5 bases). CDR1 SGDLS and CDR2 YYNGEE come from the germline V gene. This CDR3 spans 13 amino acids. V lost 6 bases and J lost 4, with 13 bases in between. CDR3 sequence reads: CASTTGVGETQYF. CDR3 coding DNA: TGTGCCAGCACAACCGGGGTTGGAGAGACCCAGTACTTC.